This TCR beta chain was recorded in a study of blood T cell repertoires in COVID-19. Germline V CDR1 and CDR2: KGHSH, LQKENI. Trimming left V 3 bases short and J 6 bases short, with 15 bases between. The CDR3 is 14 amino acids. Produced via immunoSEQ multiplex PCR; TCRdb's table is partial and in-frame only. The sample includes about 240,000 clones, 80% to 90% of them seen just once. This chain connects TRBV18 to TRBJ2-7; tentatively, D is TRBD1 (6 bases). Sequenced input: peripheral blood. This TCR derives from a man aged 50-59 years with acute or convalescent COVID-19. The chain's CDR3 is CASSPSIDRREQYF. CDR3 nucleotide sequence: TGTGCCAGCTCACCTTCCATCGACAGGCGCGAGCAGTACTTC.